This T cell receptor beta chain was recorded in a study of CD8+CD57+ T cells in acquired aplastic anemia. Study as a whole: Mean DNA quantity obtained from sorted CD4+ and CD8+ cells was about 3 ug. Healthy-donor CD4+ cells averaged approximately 9.8 million reads.

This clonotype has at least ten counts. Its antigen remains unidentified. TCR beta VDJ and CDR3 were profiled, and genomic DNA was the template. TCRdb reanalysed the reads using MiXCR and keeps one entry per CDR3 protein. The sample contains 200,000 to 250,000 distinct CDR3 sequences, around 32% of which appear only once. General study findings and limits: About 29 shared CD8+ CDR3s appeared highly expressed within patients' immunodominant clones. Patient and control CD8+ Simpson's diversity was not significantly different.

Losses at the gene ends were 3 bases for V and 4 bases for J; bases not matched to a gene: 7. From germline, CDR1 is SGHRS and CDR2 YFSETQ. There are 15 residues in the CDR3. This receptor was identified in a human donor in good health, serving as a control. The chain combines TRBV5-1 with TRBJ2-5, with TRBD1 matching 9 bases. Sequencing was carried out using sorted CD4+, CD8+, or CD8+CD57+ T cells (not recorded which) from PBMCs. CDR3: CASSWGTGTRETQYF. The DNA for the CDR3 is TGCGCCAGCAGCTGGGGGACAGGGACGCGAGAGACCCAGTACTTC.